This is a list of T cell receptor beta chains from one sample in a study of radiation and T cells in renal cell carcinoma. Assay used: immunoSEQ multiplex PCR; TCRdb lists only in-frame clones, some missing. The sample lists some 110,000 clones; roughly 80% were seen once. The specimen was blood, collected from a patient whose treatment included radiotherapy and nephrectomy. These receptor sequences come from a woman aged 55-70 years with renal cell carcinoma. The CDR3 runs from the conserved cysteine through the conserved F or W. The D gene is left open where the match is weak. Where a row states a size, it is once, few, many or the class of an expanded clone; other rows omit it.

v_gene	d_gene	j_gene	abundance	CDR3aa	CDR3nt
TRBV6-5	TRBD1	TRBJ1-6	.	CASTKRGTGVSPLHF	TGTGCCAGCACCAAAAGGGGGACAGGGGTCTCACCCCTCCACTTT
TRBV6-1	.	TRBJ1-6	once	CASSEAGAGESPLHF	TGTGCCAGCAGTGAAGCGGGGGCAGGGGAATCACCCCTCCACTTT
TRBV2	TRBD2	TRBJ2-1	.	CASSSLSGRGGNEQFF	TGTGCCAGCAGTTCACTTAGCGGGAGGGGAGGAAATGAGCAGTTCTTC
TRBV18	TRBD1	TRBJ1-5	.	CASSLDRGNQPQHF	TGTGCCAGCTCACTGGACAGGGGAAATCAGCCCCAGCATTTT
TRBV11-2	.	TRBJ2-7	.	CASSFIGSSYEQYF	TGTGCCAGCAGCTTTATCGGGAGCTCCTACGAGCAGTACTTC
TRBV6-5	.	TRBJ1-4	.	CASSYSLGNGEKLFF	TGTGCCAGCAGTTACTCGTTGGGGAATGGGGAAAAACTGTTTTTT
TRBV18	.	TRBJ1-3	.	CASSLRDGFSGNTIYF	TGTGCCAGCTCATTGAGGGACGGGTTCTCTGGAAACACCATATATTTT
TRBV6-1	.	TRBJ1-1	.	CASQKTRVLRTEAFF	TGTGCCAGCCAAAAAACCAGGGTCCTTAGGACTGAAGCTTTCTTT
TRBV15	TRBD2	TRBJ2-2	.	CATRLAGDTGELFF	TGTGCCACCAGGCTAGCGGGTGACACCGGGGAGCTGTTTTTT
TRBV27	TRBD1	TRBJ1-3	.	CASRLTGGAAGNTIYF	TGTGCCAGCAGATTAACAGGGGGCGCAGCTGGAAACACCATATATTTT
TRBV6-5	TRBD1	TRBJ1-2	.	CASSGQGLGGYTF	TGTGCCAGCAGTGGACAGGGTCTGGGTGGCTACACCTTC
TRBV7-9	TRBD2	TRBJ2-1	.	CASSSKRRTSGRSNEQFF	TGTGCCAGCAGCTCGAAAAGGAGGACTAGCGGGAGGTCGAATGAGCAGTTCTTC
TRBV5-4	TRBD1	TRBJ2-2	.	CASSTPGQGDRGELFF	TGTGCCAGCAGCACCCCGGGACAGGGGGATAGGGGGGAGCTGTTTTTT